The TCR beta chain described here comes from a study of shared T cell receptors in the human thymus. Germline loops: CDR1 LGHNA, CDR2 YSLEER. There are 15 residues in the CDR3. V lost 0 bases and J lost 3, with 11 bases in between. Some clones are missing from TCRdb's copy, which holds only in-frame ones; the method was immunoSEQ multiplex PCR. Here the sample spans 600,000 or so clones, 80% to 90% being singletons. The same specimen was also included in a second study, on human thymus T cells. As that report states: Obtained as resections during corrective heart surgery, the thymus tissue was then studied. Related research reported highly overlapping thymic repertoires among unrelated individuals.

What was sequenced was thymocytes. The chain links TRBV4-3 to TRBJ2-5; a weak D match, TRBD1 (6 bases). The sequence was collected from a boy less than two years old with a congenital heart defect. The CDR3 bases are TGCGCCAGCAGCCAAGATGACGCAGGGGAAGAGACCCAGTACTTC. This gives the protein CASSQDDAGEETQYF.